A selection of T cell receptor beta chains follows, all from one sample in a study of beta chain features in type 1 diabetes. Profiled with immunoSEQ multiplex PCR; TCRdb holds only in-frame clones, not every one. The repertoire has 300,000 to 400,000 clones, approximately 12% of them found once; the top ten carry approximately 0.015%. The sequencing input was naive CD4+ T cells from blood. Receptors originate from a young man in good health. Each CDR3 is given with its conserved first and last residue. D genes are given only for firm matches. Clone size is given for some rows only: seen once, a few or many times, or a class if the clone is expanded.

j_call cdr3_length v_call d_call clone_size cdr3_aa cdr3_nt
TRBJ2-1 16 TRBV25-1 TRBD2 few CASSGGTSGSRHEQFF TGTGCCAGCAGCGGCGGGACTAGCGGGAGTAGACATGAGCAGTTCTTC
TRBJ2-3 16 TRBV29-1 TRBD2 few CSVERLAGGPGDTQYF TGCAGCGTTGAAAGGCTAGCGGGAGGGCCAGGGGATACGCAGTATTTT
TRBJ2-5 16 TRBV15 . . CATSRARQGLAETQYF TGTGCCACCAGCAGAGCGCGGCAGGGGTTAGCGGAGACCCAGTACTTC
TRBJ2-2 13 TRBV5-4 . . CASSHFNTGELFF TGTGCCAGCAGCCACTTTAATACCGGGGAGCTGTTTTTT
TRBJ1-1 16 TRBV7-2 . few CASSSRRVAAHTEAFF TGTGCCAGCAGCTCAAGACGGGTCGCGGCGCACACTGAAGCTTTCTTT
TRBJ2-2 15 TRBV28 TRBD1 few CASNPDRSYGGELFF TGTGCCAGCAATCCGGACAGGAGTTATGGTGGGGAGCTGTTTTTT
TRBJ1-2 15 TRBV7-9 . . CASSSEGSRRYGYTF TGTGCCAGCAGCTCGGAGGGGTCTCGTCGATATGGCTACACCTTC
TRBJ2-1 13 TRBV7-9 TRBD2 many CASSGTGGNEQFF TGTGCCAGCAGTGGCACCGGGGGGAATGAGCAGTTCTTC
TRBJ1-5 14 TRBV14 TRBD1 few CASSETGAYQPQHF TGTGCCAGCAGCGAGACAGGGGCTTATCAGCCCCAGCATTTT
TRBJ2-1 13 TRBV7-2 TRBD2 . CASSWGLVNEQFF TGTGCCAGCAGCTGGGGACTAGTGAATGAGCAGTTCTTC
TRBJ2-7 16 TRBV28 TRBD1 . CASSTRAGGGAYEQYF TGTGCCAGCAGCACCCGAGCAGGGGGCGGTGCCTACGAGCAGTACTTC
TRBJ2-7 13 TRBV28 TRBD1 few CASKLQGADEQYF TGTGCCAGCAAATTACAGGGGGCTGACGAGCAGTACTTC
TRBJ2-3 16 TRBV4-3 TRBD2 . CASSQGAGGYTDTQYF TGCGCCAGCAGCCAAGGGGCGGGAGGGTACACAGATACGCAGTATTTT
TRBJ2-7 15 TRBV4-3 TRBD2 few CASSGKKAGEGEQYF TGCGCCAGCAGCGGGAAGAAAGCGGGGGAAGGGGAGCAGTACTTC
TRBJ2-3 18 TRBV7-9 TRBD2 . CASSLARALAGAKDTQYF TGTGCCAGCAGCTTAGCGCGGGCACTAGCGGGAGCGAAAGATACGCAGTATTTT
TRBJ1-2 16 TRBV7-2 TRBD1 few CARPKVPGQILYGYTF TGTGCCAGGCCGAAGGTCCCGGGACAGATTCTCTATGGCTACACCTTC
TRBJ1-1 13 TRBV11-2 TRBD1 once CASSLRTDRGAFF TGTGCCAGCAGCTTGAGGACAGACAGGGGAGCTTTCTTT
TRBJ1-2 16 TRBV28 . . CASSSPTAQVNYGYTF TGTGCCAGCAGTTCCCCGACAGCACAAGTTAACTATGGCTACACCTTC
TRBJ2-7 15 TRBV18 . . CASSPRQVLSYEQYF TGTGCCAGCTCACCACGACAGGTCCTCTCCTACGAGCAGTACTTC
TRBJ2-1 18 TRBV15 TRBD2 . CATSRDQFASGRRDEQFF TGTGCCACCAGCAGAGATCAATTCGCTAGCGGGCGTAGGGATGAGCAGTTCTTC
TRBJ2-4 17 TRBV11-1 TRBD2 . CASSETYSGRAPDIQYF TGTGCCAGCAGCGAGACATATAGCGGGAGGGCCCCGGACATTCAGTACTTC
TRBJ1-5 12 TRBV7-3 . . CASSFPGQPQHF TGTGCCAGCAGCTTCCCCGGTCAGCCCCAGCATTTT
TRBJ2-7 17 TRBV4-1 . . CASSPGVGIRNSYEQYF TGCGCCAGCAGCCCAGGGGTCGGCATTCGTAATTCCTACGAGCAGTACTTC
TRBJ2-3 14 TRBV18 TRBD2 few CASSPGGGTDTQYF TGTGCCAGCTCACCAGGGGGGGGCACAGATACGCAGTATTTT
TRBJ2-1 14 TRBV6-5 TRBD2 . CASSYSIRAGGSFF TGTGCCAGCAGTTACAGCATCCGGGCGGGAGGATCGTTCTTC
TRBJ1-5 14 TRBV6-6 TRBD1 . CASSLDRERQPQHF TGTGCCAGCAGCCTTGACAGGGAACGGCAGCCCCAGCATTTT
TRBJ1-1 11 TRBV28 . . CASTRGLEAFF TGTGCCAGCACTAGGGGCCTGGAGGCTTTCTTT
TRBJ2-2 17 TRBV7-9 TRBD2 . CASRPTGLAGEAGELFF TGTGCCAGCAGGCCGACAGGACTAGCGGGAGAGGCCGGGGAGCTGTTTTTT
TRBJ1-3 15 TRBV15 TRBD1 . CATSRDGTGGNTIYF TGTGCCACCAGCAGAGACGGGACAGGGGGCAACACCATATATTTT
TRBJ2-2 13 TRBV30 . few CAWSQGRSGELFF TGTGCCTGGAGTCAGGGGCGCTCCGGGGAGCTGTTTTTT
TRBJ2-4 14 TRBV5-4 TRBD1 . CASSRGQDQNIQYF TGTGCCAGCAGCCGTGGACAGGACCAAAACATTCAGTACTTC
TRBJ2-5 15 TRBV5-4 TRBD2 few CASSLRLAGEETQYF TGTGCCAGCAGCTTGAGACTAGCGGGAGAGGAGACCCAGTACTTC
TRBJ1-1 15 TRBV4-2 TRBD1 . CASSHGTGEYTEAFF TGTGCCAGCAGCCACGGGACAGGGGAATACACTGAAGCTTTCTTT
TRBJ1-6 17 TRBV18 TRBD1 few CASSPRSGQGASSPLHF TGTGCCAGCTCACCACGGTCGGGACAGGGGGCGTCTTCACCCCTCCACTTT
TRBJ2-7 13 TRBV18 TRBD1 few CASSTGTEYEQYF TGTGCCAGCTCGACCGGGACAGAATACGAGCAGTACTTC
TRBJ2-7 13 TRBV2 TRBD1 . CASREDRGQEQYF TGTGCCAGCAGGGAGGACAGGGGGCAAGAGCAGTACTTC
TRBJ1-2 12 TRBV29-1 . . CSVGEATSGYTF TGCAGCGTTGGGGAGGCGACTAGTGGCTACACCTTC
TRBJ2-2 14 TRBV10-3 . few CASKGTELTGELFF TGTGCCTCCAAGGGGACTGAACTCACCGGGGAGCTGTTTTTT
TRBJ1-1 13 TRBV6-1 TRBD1 . CASSLDRATEAFF TGTGCCAGCAGTTTAGACAGGGCCACTGAAGCTTTCTTT
TRBJ1-2 10 TRBV20-1 TRBD1 few CSAGGQGYTF TGCAGTGCTGGCGGACAGGGGTACACCTTC
TRBJ2-2 11 TRBV19 TRBD2 . CASSGSRELFF TGTGCCAGCAGCGGGAGCCGGGAGCTGTTTTTT
TRBJ2-1 13 TRBV6-6 TRBD1 . CASSASTGNEQFF TGTGCCAGCAGTGCGTCGACAGGGAATGAGCAGTTCTTC